The entry below gives a single TCR beta chain sequence along with its context. V lost 6 bases and J lost 3; bases outside the gene matches: 7. Germline values: CDR1 MNHEY, CDR2 SVGAGI. This CDR3 contains 15 residues. This entry comes from a study of blood T cell repertoires in COVID-19. Measured with immunoSEQ multiplex PCR; TCRdb has only the in-frame clones, and not every one. This repertoire shows some 300,000 clones, more than 90% found once; its top ten account for 3.5% to 5%. V gene TRBV6-5 combines with J gene TRBJ2-4; 8 positions match TRBD1. Sequenced material: PBMCs or T cells enriched from blood (not recorded which). This sequence originates from a young woman who had been exposed to COVID-19. The CDR3 DNA sequence: TGTGCCAGCAGCCAGGGGGCCAGTGTCAAAAACATTCAGTACTTC. Translated: CASSQGASVKNIQYF.